This record looks at one TCR beta chain sequence and its context. Antigen unknown. Method: immunoSEQ multiplex PCR; TCRdb's copy keeps in-frame clones and lacks some. The repertoire table contains approximately 41,000 clones. Dot-blot hybridization genotyped cervical HPV amplified with MY09/MY11 PCR. This record comes from a study of T cells in women clearing cervical HPV infection. Looking at the study overall: Case blood drawn at lesion detection; control blood after infection cleared. Cases' blood sampling followed lesion detection by median around 23 weeks (90 to 200). The study's findings and limits: CIN3+ cases had significantly higher TCR richness than controls; evenness did not differ.

Sequenced sample: blood buffy coat. This receptor was taken from a woman between 18 and 69 years old with a cervical HPV16 infection that either progressed to CIN3+ or cleared (not recorded which).

The part of the CDR3 DNA that was read is TGTGCCATCAGTGACAGTGTTCAGATTGAAAAA. It is translated as CAISDSVQIEK. The whole CDR3 is CAISDSVQIEKLFF. The V and J genes are TRBV10-3 and TRBJ1-4; no firm D call. The read finishes 3 residues shy of the CDR3 end, and the germline J gene is used to complete it. Germline values: CDR1 ENHRY, CDR2 SYGVKD. V was cut by 3 bases and J by 7 bases, with 12 bases left in between. The CDR3 consists of 14 residues.